Here is one T cell receptor beta chain with its context. As yet, its antigen is unknown. The V gene's germline CDR1 is DFQATT and CDR2 SNEGSKA (reference sequence). The CDR3 runs 14 residues. With 3 bases clipped from V and 8 bases from J, the junction kept 10 bases outside the gene matches. This specimen comes from a study of brain T cells in children with intractable seizures. Study results and limitations: Viral specificity was inferred only from CDR3 similarity; HCMV serostatus was unknown.

Assay: immunoSEQ multiplex PCR; the TCRdb copy retains only in-frame clones and omits some. The table shows hundreds of thousands of clones, with about 93% occurring only once. This sample's time point: blood from clinic visit 5 months post-surgery; TSC patient then seizure free. Pre-surgery treatment included at least one anti-epileptic drug. The receptor was derived from a boy in the first two years of life with tuberous sclerosis and intractable seizures. The V call is TRBV20-1, the J call TRBJ2-1; 7 nucleotides match TRBD2. This material consisted of peripheral blood, taken roughly 5 months after surgery. The CDR3 region has the DNA TGCAGTGCTAGTAAAGCGGGACTTGGCGATGAGCAGTTCTTC. This encodes CSASKAGLGDEQFF.